Listed below are T cell receptor beta chains from one sample, sequenced in a study of CD8 T cells in ankylosing spondylitis. TCRdb processed the 5' RACE reads anew with MiXCR; each CDR3 protein has one entry. Here the sample spans some 240,000 distinct CDR3 sequences, 18% being singletons. The sequencing input was blood, either unsorted or a sorted T cell fraction (not recorded which). The receptors shown here come from a male donor with ankylosing spondylitis or in good health (not recorded which). The CDR3 runs from the conserved cysteine through the conserved F or W. Fields, in order: D gene, V gene, clone size, J gene, CDR3 DNA, CDR3 protein. The D gene is left open where the match is weak. The size of a clone is reported for some rows only, either as once, few or many, or as a class for expanded clones.

>TRBD1|TRBV29-1|NA|TRBJ1-1
TGCAGCGTGCGAGGATTGGACAGGGGGCCCACTGAAGCTTTCTTT
CSVRGLDRGPTEAFF
>NA|TRBV19|few|TRBJ2-2
TGTGCCAGTAGTCTCGGGTCCACCGGGGAGCTGTTTTTT
CASSLGSTGELFF
>NA|TRBV18|few|TRBJ2-5
TGTGCCAGCTCATTCCCTCAGGGTAGGGAGACCCAGTACTTC
CASSFPQGRETQYF
>TRBD1|TRBV2|NA|TRBJ2-7
TGTGCCAGCGCCAATCCCGGGACAGTCCACGAGCAGTACTTC
CASANPGTVHEQYF
>NA|TRBV29-1|NA|TRBJ1-2
TGCAGCGTCTCGGGACCGGCAAACCGGGGCTACACCTTC
CSVSGPANRGYTF
>TRBD1|TRBV4-3|few|TRBJ2-7
TGCGCCAGCAGCCAAGATCGAGGGGGCTGGGAGCAGTACTTC
CASSQDRGGWEQYF
>TRBD2|TRBV29-1|many|TRBJ2-7
TGCAGCGTACTAGCGGGCGACTCCTACGAGCAGTACTTC
CSVLAGDSYEQYF
>NA|TRBV15|few|TRBJ2-7
TGTGCCACCAGCAGAGGAGGGACACCGGAGTACGAGCAGTACTTC
CATSRGGTPEYEQYF
>NA|TRBV4-1|NA|TRBJ1-5
TGCGCCAGCAGCGCAGGGTTGGGAGTGAATCAGCCCCAGCATTTT
CASSAGLGVNQPQHF
>NA|TRBV7-3|NA|TRBJ2-3
TGTGCCAGCAGCTTAATTGGACCAGATACGCAGTATTTT
CASSLIGPDTQYF